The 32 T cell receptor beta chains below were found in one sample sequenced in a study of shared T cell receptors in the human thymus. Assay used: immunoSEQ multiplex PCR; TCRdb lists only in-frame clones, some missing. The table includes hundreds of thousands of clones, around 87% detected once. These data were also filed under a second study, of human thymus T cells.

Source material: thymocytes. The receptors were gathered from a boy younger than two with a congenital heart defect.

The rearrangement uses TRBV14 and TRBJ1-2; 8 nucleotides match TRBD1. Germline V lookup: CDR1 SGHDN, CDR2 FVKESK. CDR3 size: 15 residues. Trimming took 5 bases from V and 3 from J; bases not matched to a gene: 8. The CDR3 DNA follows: TGTGCCAGCAGCGCTTCGACAGGGGCTGACTATGGCTACACCTTC. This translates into CASSASTGADYGYTF.

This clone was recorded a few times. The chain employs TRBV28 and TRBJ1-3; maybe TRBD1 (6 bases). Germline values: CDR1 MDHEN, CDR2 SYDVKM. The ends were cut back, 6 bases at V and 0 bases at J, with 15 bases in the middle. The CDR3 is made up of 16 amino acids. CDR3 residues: CASRSGHGTSGNTIYF. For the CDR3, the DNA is TGTGCCAGCAGGTCGGGACACGGGACCTCTGGAAACACCATATATTTT.

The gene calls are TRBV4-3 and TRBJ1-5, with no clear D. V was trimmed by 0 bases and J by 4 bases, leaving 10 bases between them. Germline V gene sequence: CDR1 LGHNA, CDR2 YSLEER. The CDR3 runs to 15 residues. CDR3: CASSQEAVHNQPQHF. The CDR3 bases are TGCGCCAGCAGCCAAGAAGCTGTTCATAATCAGCCCCAGCATTTT.

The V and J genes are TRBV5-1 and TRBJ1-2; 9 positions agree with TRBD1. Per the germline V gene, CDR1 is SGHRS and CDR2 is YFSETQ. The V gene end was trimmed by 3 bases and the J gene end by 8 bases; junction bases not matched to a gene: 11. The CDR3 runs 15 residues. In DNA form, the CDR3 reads TGCGCCAGCAGCTGGGGGGACAGGGACAATAAGGGCTACACCTTC. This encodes CASSWGDRDNKGYTF.

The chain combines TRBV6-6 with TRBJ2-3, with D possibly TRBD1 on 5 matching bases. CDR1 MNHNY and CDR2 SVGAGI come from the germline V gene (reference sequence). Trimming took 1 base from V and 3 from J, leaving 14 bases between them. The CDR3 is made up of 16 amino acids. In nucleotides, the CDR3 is TGTGCCAGCAGTTACTTTGACAGAAAATCAACAGATACGCAGTATTTT. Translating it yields CASSYFDRKSTDTQYF.

The CDR3 reads CAWSVGEMLAKNIQYF. The CDR3 DNA sequence: TGTGCCTGGAGTGTCGGAGAAATGCTAGCCAAAAACATTCAGTACTTC. The chain has TRBV30 and TRBJ2-4; D uncertain. This CDR3 is 16 amino acids long. Germline CDR1 is GTSNPN and CDR2 is SVGIG (reference sequence). Trimming left V 0 bases short and J 0 bases short, with 12 bases between. The variable domain in full, with the rest retrieved from reference TRBV30 and TRBJ2-4, is SQTIHQWPATLVQPVGSPLSLECTVEGTSNPNLYWYRQAAGRGLQLLFYSVGIGQISSEVPQNLSASRPQDRQFILSSKKLLLSDSGFYLCAWSVGEMLAKNIQYFGAGTRLSVL.

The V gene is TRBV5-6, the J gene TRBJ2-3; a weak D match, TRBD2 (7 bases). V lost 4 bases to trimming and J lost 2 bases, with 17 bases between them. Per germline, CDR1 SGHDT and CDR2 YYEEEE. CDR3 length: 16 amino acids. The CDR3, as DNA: TGTGCCAGCAGCCTTGAATGGGGGGGCCCCACAGATACGCAGTATTTT. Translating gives CASSLEWGGPTDTQYF.

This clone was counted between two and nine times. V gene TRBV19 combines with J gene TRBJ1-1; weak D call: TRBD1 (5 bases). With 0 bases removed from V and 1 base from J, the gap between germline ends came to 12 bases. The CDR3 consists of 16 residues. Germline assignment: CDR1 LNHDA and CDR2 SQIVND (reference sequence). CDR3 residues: CASSIDRRRGNTEAFF. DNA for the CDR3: TGTGCCAGTAGTATAGATCGACGGAGGGGGAACACTGAAGCTTTCTTT.

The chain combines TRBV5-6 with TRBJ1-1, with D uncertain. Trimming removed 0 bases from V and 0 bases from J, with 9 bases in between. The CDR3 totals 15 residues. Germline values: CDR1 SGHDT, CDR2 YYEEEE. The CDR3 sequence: CASSLVSRVNTEAFF. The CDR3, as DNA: TGTGCCAGCAGCTTGGTATCACGGGTGAACACTGAAGCTTTCTTT.

Here the CDR3 reads CATKSDGTGGQQPQHF. CDR3 bases: TGTGCCACCAAAAGCGATGGGACAGGGGGTCAACAGCCCCAGCATTTT. This chain links TRBV28 with TRBJ1-5; 11 positions match TRBD1. V gave up 10 bases and J gave up 7 bases; unmatched junction bases: 15. The germline CDR1 and CDR2 sequences are MDHEN and SYDVKM. The CDR3 loop spans 16 amino acids.

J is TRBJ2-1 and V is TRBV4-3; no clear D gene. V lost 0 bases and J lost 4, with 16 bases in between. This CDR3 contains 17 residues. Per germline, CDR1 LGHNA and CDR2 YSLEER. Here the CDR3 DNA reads TGCGCCAGCAGCCAAGATTGGTTTGTAGCCTGTTACAATGAGCAGTTCTTC. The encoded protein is CASSQDWFVACYNEQFF.

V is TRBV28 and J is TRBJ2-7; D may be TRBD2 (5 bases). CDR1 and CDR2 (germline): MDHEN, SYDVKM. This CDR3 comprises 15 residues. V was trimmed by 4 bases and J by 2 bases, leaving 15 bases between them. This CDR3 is CASSSTRWTPYEQYF. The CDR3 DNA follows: TGTGCCAGCAGTTCTACTAGGTGGACCCCCTACGAGCAGTACTTC.

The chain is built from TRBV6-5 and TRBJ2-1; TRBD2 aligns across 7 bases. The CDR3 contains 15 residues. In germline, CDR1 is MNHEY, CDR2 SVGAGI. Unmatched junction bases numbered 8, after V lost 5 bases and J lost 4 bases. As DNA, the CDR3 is TGTGCCAGCAGTACCTGGAGGGAGGGTTACAATGAGCAGTTCTTC. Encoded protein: CASSTWREGYNEQFF.

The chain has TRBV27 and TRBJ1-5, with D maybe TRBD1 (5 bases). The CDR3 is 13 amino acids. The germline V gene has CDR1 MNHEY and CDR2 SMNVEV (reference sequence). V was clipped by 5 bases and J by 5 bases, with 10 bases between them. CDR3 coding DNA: TGTGCCAGCAGTCTGGACAAGGATCAGCCCCAGCATTTT. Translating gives CASSLDKDQPQHF.

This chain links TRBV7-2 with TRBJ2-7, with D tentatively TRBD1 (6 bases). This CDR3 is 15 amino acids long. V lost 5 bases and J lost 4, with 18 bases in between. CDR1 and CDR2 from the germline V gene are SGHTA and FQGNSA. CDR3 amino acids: CASSPPGQFQYEQYF. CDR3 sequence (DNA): TGTGCCAGCAGCCCCCCCGGACAGTTCCAGTACGAGCAGTACTTC.

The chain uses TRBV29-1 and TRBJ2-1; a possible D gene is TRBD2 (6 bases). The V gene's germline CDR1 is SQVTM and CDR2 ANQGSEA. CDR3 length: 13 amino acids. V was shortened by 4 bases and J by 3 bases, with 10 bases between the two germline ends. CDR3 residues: CSVVAGLYNEQFF. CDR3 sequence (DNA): TGCAGCGTTGTTGCGGGGCTCTACAATGAGCAGTTCTTC.

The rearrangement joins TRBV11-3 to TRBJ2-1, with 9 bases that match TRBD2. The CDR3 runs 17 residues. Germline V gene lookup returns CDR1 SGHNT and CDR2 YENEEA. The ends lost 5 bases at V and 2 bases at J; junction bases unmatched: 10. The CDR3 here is CASSHKLAGAPYNEQFF. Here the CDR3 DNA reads TGTGCCAGCAGCCACAAATTAGCGGGAGCCCCCTACAATGAGCAGTTCTTC. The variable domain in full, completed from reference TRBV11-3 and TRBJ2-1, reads EAGVVQSPRYKIIEKKQPVAFWCNPISGHNTLYWYLQNLGQGPELLIRYENEEAVDDSQLPKDRFSAERLKGVDSTLKIQPAELGDSAVYLCASSHKLAGAPYNEQFFGPGTRLTVL.

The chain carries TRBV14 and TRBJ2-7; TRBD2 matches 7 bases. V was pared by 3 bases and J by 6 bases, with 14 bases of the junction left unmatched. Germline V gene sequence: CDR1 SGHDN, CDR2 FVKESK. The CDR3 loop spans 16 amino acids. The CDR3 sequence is CASSQGGLRESGEQYF. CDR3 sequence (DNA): TGTGCCAGCAGCCAGGGGGGTTTGCGGGAGTCTGGCGAGCAGTACTTC.

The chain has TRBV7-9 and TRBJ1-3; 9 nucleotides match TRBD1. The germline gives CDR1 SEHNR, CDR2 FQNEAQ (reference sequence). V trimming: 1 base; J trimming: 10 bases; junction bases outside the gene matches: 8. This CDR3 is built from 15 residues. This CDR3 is CASSLGTGAPNTIYF. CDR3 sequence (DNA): TGTGCCAGCAGCTTAGGGACAGGGGCCCCTAATACCATATATTTT.

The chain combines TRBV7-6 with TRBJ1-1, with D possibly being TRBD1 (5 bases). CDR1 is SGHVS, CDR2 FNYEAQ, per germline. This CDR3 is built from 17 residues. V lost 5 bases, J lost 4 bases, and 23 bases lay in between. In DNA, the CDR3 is TGTGCCAGCAGCCCGAGCTCCGCAGGGTTTCTTGGCACTGAAGCTTTCTTT. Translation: CASSPSSAGFLGTEAFF. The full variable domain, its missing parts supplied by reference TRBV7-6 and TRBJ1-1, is GAGVSQSPRYKVTKRGQDVALRCDPISGHVSLYWYRQALGQGPEFLTYFNYEAQQDKSGLPNDRFSAERPEGSISTLTIQRTEQRDSAMYRCASSPSSAGFLGTEAFFGQGTRLTVV.

The CDR3 sequence is CSVEDFSGTQYF. The CDR3 nucleotides are TGCAGCGTTGAAGATTTCTCGGGGACCCAGTACTTC. The chain couples TRBV29-1 to TRBJ2-5; unclear D gene. V shed 0 bases and J shed 7 bases, with 9 bases lying between them. The CDR3 extends over 12 amino acids. Germline CDR1 and CDR2: SQVTM and ANQGSEA.

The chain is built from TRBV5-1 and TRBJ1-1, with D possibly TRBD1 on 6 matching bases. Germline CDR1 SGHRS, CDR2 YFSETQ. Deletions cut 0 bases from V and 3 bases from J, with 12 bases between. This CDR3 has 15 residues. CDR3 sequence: CASSLAARGDTEAFF. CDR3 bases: TGCGCCAGCAGCTTGGCCGCCAGGGGAGACACTGAAGCTTTCTTT.

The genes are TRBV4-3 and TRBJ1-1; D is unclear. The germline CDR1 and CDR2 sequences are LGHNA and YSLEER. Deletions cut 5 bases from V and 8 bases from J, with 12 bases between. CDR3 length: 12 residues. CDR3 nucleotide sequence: TGCGCCAGCAGCGGCGGGAGAGGGGAAGCTTTCTTT. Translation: CASSGGRGEAFF.

CDR3 sequence reads: CASSESTQEANVLTF. The CDR3 region has the DNA TGCGCCAGCAGTGAGTCAACACAGGAGGCCAACGTCCTGACTTTC. This sequence joins TRBV10-2 and TRBJ2-6; perhaps TRBD1 as D (5 bases). The CDR3 covers 15 residues. Trimming took 0 bases from V and 6 from J, leaving 9 bases between them. Germline lookup yields CDR1 WSHSY and CDR2 SAAADI.

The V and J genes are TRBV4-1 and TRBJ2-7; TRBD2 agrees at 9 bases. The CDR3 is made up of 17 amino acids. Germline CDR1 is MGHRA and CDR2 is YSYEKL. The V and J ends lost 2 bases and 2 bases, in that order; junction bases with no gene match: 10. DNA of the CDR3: TGCGCCAGCAGCCAAACTCCCGGGACTAGCCCTACCTACGAGCAGTACTTC. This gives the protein CASSQTPGTSPTYEQYF.

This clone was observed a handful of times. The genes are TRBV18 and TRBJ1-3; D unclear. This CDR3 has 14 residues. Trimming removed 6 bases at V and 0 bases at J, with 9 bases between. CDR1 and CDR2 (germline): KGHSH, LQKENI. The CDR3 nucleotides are TGTGCCAGCTCCCCCGTTCCCTCTGGAAACACCATATATTTT. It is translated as CASSPVPSGNTIYF. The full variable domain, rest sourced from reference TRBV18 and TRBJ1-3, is NAGVMQNPRHLVRRRGQEARLRCSPMKGHSHVYWYRQLPEEGLKFMVYLQKENIIDESGMPKERFSAEFPKEGPSILRIQQVVRGDSAAYFCASSPVPSGNTIYFGEGSWLTVV.

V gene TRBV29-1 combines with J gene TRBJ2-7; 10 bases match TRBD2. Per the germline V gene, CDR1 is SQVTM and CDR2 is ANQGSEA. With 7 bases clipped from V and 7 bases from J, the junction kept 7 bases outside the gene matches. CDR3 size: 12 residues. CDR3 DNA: TGCAGCGCTCTAGCGGGAGCGTGGGAGCAGTACTTC. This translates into CSALAGAWEQYF.

The CDR3 region is CATSSPGGTEAFF. The CDR3 DNA sequence: TGTGCCACCAGCAGCCCAGGTGGCACTGAAGCTTTCTTT. The chain employs TRBV15 and TRBJ1-1; no definite D call. Per germline, CDR1 LNHNV and CDR2 YYDKDF (reference sequence). The CDR3 length is 13 residues. The ends were cut back, 3 bases at V and 4 bases at J, with 9 bases in the middle. The full variable domain, its missing parts supplied by reference TRBV15 and TRBJ1-1, is DAMVIQNPRYQVTQFGKPVTLSCSQTLNHNVMYWYQQKSSQAPKLLFHYYDKDFNNEADTPDNFQSRRPNTSFCFLDIRSPGLGDTAMYLCATSSPGGTEAFFGQGTRLTVV.

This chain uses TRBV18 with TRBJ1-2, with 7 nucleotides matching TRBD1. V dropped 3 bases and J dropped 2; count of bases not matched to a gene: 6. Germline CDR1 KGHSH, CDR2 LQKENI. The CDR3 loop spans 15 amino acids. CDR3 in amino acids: CASSPAQGQNYGYTF. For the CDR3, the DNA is TGTGCCAGCTCACCCGCACAGGGACAGAACTATGGCTACACCTTC.

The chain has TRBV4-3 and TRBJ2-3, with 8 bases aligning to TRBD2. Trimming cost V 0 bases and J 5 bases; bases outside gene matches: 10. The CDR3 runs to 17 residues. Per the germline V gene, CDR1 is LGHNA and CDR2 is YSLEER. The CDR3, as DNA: TGCGCCAGCAGCCAAGAATGTAGCGGGGTACTCGAAGATACGCAGTATTTT. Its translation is CASSQECSGVLEDTQYF.

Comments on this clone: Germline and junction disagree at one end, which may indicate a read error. CDR3 sequence (DNA): TGTGCCATCTCTCCCGAGGGAGACTTC. Protein: CAISPEGDF. The chain couples TRBV10-3 to TRBJ2-7, with a possible D match to TRBD2 (5 bases). Germline V CDR1 and CDR2: ENHRY, SYGVKD. This CDR3 is built from 9 residues.

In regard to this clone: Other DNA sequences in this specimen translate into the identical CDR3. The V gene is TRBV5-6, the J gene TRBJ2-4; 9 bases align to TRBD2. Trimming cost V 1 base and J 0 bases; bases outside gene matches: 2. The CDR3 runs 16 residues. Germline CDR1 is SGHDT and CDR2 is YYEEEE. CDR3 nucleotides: TGTGCCAGCAGCTTGCTAGCGGGACTAGCCAAAAACATTCAGTACTTC. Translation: CASSLLAGLAKNIQYF. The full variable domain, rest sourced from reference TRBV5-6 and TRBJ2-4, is DAGVTQSPTHLIKTRGQQVTLRCSPKSGHDTVSWYQQALGQGPQFIFQYYEEEERQRGNFPDRFSGHQFPNYSSELNVNALLLGDSALYLCASSLLAGLAKNIQYFGAGTRLSVL.